This T cell receptor (beta chain) was obtained from a study of T cell responses to AZD1222 COVID-19 vaccine. Overall study: Analyses pooled second doses at about 4 or about 12 weeks. Whole-study results and caveats: Repertoires were obtained only post-peak T cell response. Among the donors, most were white British and more were female, and clonal diversity was possibly underestimated. Just a handful of AZD1222 recipients were seropositive at baseline.

Repertoires were generated with immunoSEQ multiplex PCR, while TCRdb's copy carries only in-frame clones and drops some. The table includes under 200,000 clones, approximately 91% detected once. This clone is a singleton in its sample. Its specificity is not known. Germline CDR1 is SGHRS and CDR2 is YFSETQ. V was pared by 0 bases and J by 0 bases, with 13 bases between. CDR3 length: 17 residues. This sample comprised peripheral blood, obtained on day 0 of AZD1222 vaccination. The receptor was derived from an adult in good health. The chain carries TRBV5-1 and TRBJ1-3; no clear D. This chain's CDR3 is CASSLVSPDASGNTIYF. The CDR3 nucleotides read TGCGCCAGCAGCTTGGTGTCCCCGGACGCCTCTGGAAACACCATATATTTT.